These 17 T cell receptor beta chains came from one sample sequenced in a study of T cell responses to AZD1222 COVID-19 vaccine. Produced via immunoSEQ multiplex PCR; TCRdb's table is partial and in-frame only. The sample carries approximately 110,000 clones, approximately 85% recorded once. The sequenced sample was peripheral blood, obtained on day 0 of AZD1222 vaccination. The receptors were gathered from an adult in good health.

V gene TRBV2 combines with J gene TRBJ1-2; D unresolved. This CDR3 is built from 12 residues. Trimming pared 6 bases from V and 7 bases from J, leaving 12 bases between. Germline CDR1 and CDR2: SNHLY and FYNNEI. The CDR3 DNA is TGTGCCAGCAGGGCGGTCGTCCGTGGCTACACCTTC. This codes for CASRAVVRGYTF.

In this sample, this clone turned up a few times. The V call is TRBV3-1 (or the pseudogene TRBV3-2), the J call TRBJ1-4; 10 nucleotides match TRBD1. The V segment lost 0 bases and the J segment 6 bases; nucleotides outside the gene matches: 10. The CDR3 loop spans 18 amino acids. Germline values: CDR1 LGHDT, CDR2 YNNKEL (reference sequence). CDR3: CASSQDLPDRGQDEKLFF. The CDR3 region has the DNA TGTGCCAGCAGCCAAGATCTTCCAGACAGGGGGCAAGATGAAAAACTGTTTTTT.

CDR3 sequence (DNA): TGTGCCAGCAGCTTAGGAGACAGGGCGGGAGCTTTCTTT. Translating it yields CASSLGDRAGAFF. V usage is TRBV13 and J usage is TRBJ1-1; 7 bases align to TRBD1. Germline loops: CDR1 PRHDT, CDR2 FYEKMQ (reference sequence). V lost 0 bases and J lost 10; bases outside the gene matches: 5. The CDR3 runs 13 residues.

The chain uses TRBV4-2 and TRBJ2-1; 9 positions match TRBD2. V shed 4 bases and J 6 bases; nucleotides not matched to a gene: 10. The CDR3 runs 16 residues. The V gene's germline CDR1 is LGHNA and CDR2 YNFKEQ. Written as DNA, the CDR3 is TGTGCCAGCAGCCTCGGGGGAGCGGGGGGATCCAATGAGCAGTTCTTC. Translating gives CASSLGGAGGSNEQFF.

The V and J genes are TRBV18 and TRBJ1-2; perhaps TRBD1 as D (6 bases). CDR3 length: 14 residues. The germline V and J ends were trimmed by 1 base and 7 bases, with 13 bases remaining between them. The germline CDR1 and CDR2 sequences are KGHSH and LQKENI. Here the CDR3 reads CASSPQQGVLGYTF. CDR3 DNA sequence: TGTGCCAGCTCACCACAACAGGGCGTACTTGGCTACACCTTC.

The chain employs TRBV7-2 and TRBJ2-5, with 9 bases identical to TRBD2. Losses at the gene ends were 3 bases for V and 3 bases for J; bases not matched to a gene: 5. Germline V gene sequence: CDR1 SGHTA, CDR2 FQGNSA. There are 15 residues in the CDR3. This CDR3 reads CASSFVAGAEETQYF. CDR3 sequence (DNA): TGTGCCAGCAGCTTTGTAGCGGGGGCCGAAGAGACCCAGTACTTC.

CDR3 DNA sequence: TGTGCCACAGCCAAAGGTGGGCTAGTTTCCGACCTACAAGAGACCCAGTACTTC. This sequence encodes CATAKGGLVSDLQETQYF. The chain combines TRBV4-2 with TRBJ2-5; D uncertain. CDR1 is LGHNA, CDR2 YNFKEQ, per germline. The germline V and J ends were trimmed by 10 bases and 2 bases, with 29 bases remaining between them. The CDR3 consists of 18 residues.

This clone appeared a few times. The J gene is TRBJ2-5, the V gene TRBV3-1 (or the pseudogene TRBV3-2), with a tentative D call TRBD2 (5 bases). This CDR3 region has 18 residues. Germline CDR1 reads LGHDT; CDR2 reads YNNKEL (reference sequence). V was clipped by 4 bases and J by 2 bases, with 23 bases between them. CDR3 in amino acids: CASSLSGWGATLQETQYF. The CDR3 DNA reads as TGTGCCAGCAGCCTCAGTGGGTGGGGAGCCACCCTACAAGAGACCCAGTACTTC.

The V gene is TRBV28, the J gene TRBJ1-6; no clear D gene. Germline CDR1 reads MDHEN; CDR2 reads SYDVKM. This CDR3 region has 13 residues. V lost 5 bases and J lost 7, with 9 bases in between. CDR3 coding DNA: TGTGCCAGCAGTCGAACAGCCAATTCACCCCTCCACTTT. It translates to CASSRTANSPLHF. The full variable domain, in which reference TRBV28 and TRBJ1-6 provide the parts outside the CDR3, is DVKVTQSSRYLVKRTGEKVFLECVQDMDHENMFWYRQDPGLGLRLIYFSYDVKMKEKGDIPEGYSVSREKKERFSLILESASTNQTSMYLCASSRTANSPLHFGNGTRLTVT.

The table lists this clone with a few counts. The rearrangement uses TRBV11-3 and TRBJ2-7, with a weak D call TRBD1 (6 bases). CDR1 is SGHNT, CDR2 YENEEA, per germline. V lost 6 bases and J 0 bases, leaving 27 bases between the germline ends. The CDR3 is made up of 19 amino acids. CDR3 residues: CASRARTELTPGSSYEQYF. In DNA, the CDR3 is TGTGCCAGCAGGGCCAGGACAGAACTCACCCCGGGTAGCTCCTACGAGCAGTACTTC.

V usage is TRBV11-3 and J usage is TRBJ2-1, with 9 bases aligning to TRBD2. CDR3 length equals 18 residues. Germline CDR1 reads SGHNT; CDR2 reads YENEEA. V lost 2 bases and J lost 4; bases outside the gene matches: 12. The CDR3 loop reads CASSLSTAGGLTYNEQFF. DNA of the CDR3: TGTGCCAGCAGCTTATCCACAGCGGGGGGACTTACTTACAATGAGCAGTTCTTC.

The V call is TRBV2, the J call TRBJ2-5; the match to TRBD2 covers 11 bases. This CDR3 comprises 12 residues. Germline trimming cut 7 bases from V and 5 bases from J; bases unmatched to any gene: 0. The germline V gene has CDR1 SNHLY and CDR2 FYNNEI. This CDR3 reads CASTSGGETQYF. The CDR3 DNA reads TGTGCCAGCACTAGCGGGGGGGAGACCCAGTACTTC. Using reference TRBV2 and TRBJ2-5 for the parts outside the CDR3, the full variable domain is EPEVTQTPSHQVTQMGQEVILRCVPISNHLYFYWYRQILGQKVEFLVSFYNNEISEKSEIFDDQFSVERPDGSNFTLKIRSTKLEDSAMYFCASTSGGETQYFGPGTRLLVL.

V gene TRBV7-2 combines with J gene TRBJ2-3; TRBD2 agrees at 14 bases. The V and J ends lost 3 bases and 4 bases, in that order; junction bases with no gene match: 6. The CDR3 is 17 amino acids. Germline values: CDR1 SGHTA, CDR2 FQGNSA. CDR3 sequence: CASSLSLTSGGADTQYF. The CDR3 DNA follows: TGTGCCAGCAGCTTGTCCCTGACTAGCGGGGGGGCAGATACGCAGTATTTT.

A note on this clone: The sample holds other DNA sequences that translate to the same CDR3. The J gene is TRBJ1-5, the V gene TRBV2; 10 nucleotides agree with TRBD1. Germline V CDR1 and CDR2: SNHLY, FYNNEI. V shed 7 bases, J shed 1 base, and the junction held 7 bases outside the gene matches. The CDR3 is 16 amino acids. CDR3 loop: CASTGQGRWSNQPQHF. CDR3 nucleotide sequence: TGTGCCAGCACGGGACAGGGGCGATGGAGCAATCAGCCCCAGCATTTT. Combining the CDR3 with reference TRBV2 and TRBJ1-5 gives the whole variable domain EPEVTQTPSHQVTQMGQEVILRCVPISNHLYFYWYRQILGQKVEFLVSFYNNEISEKSEIFDDQFSVERPDGSNFTLKIRSTKLEDSAMYFCASTGQGRWSNQPQHFGDGTRLSIL.

The table lists this clone with a few counts. The chain employs TRBV5-6 and TRBJ1-6; D might be TRBD1 (5 bases). The ends were cut back, 1 base at V and 9 bases at J, with 14 bases in the middle. This CDR3 is 15 amino acids long. Looked up from germline, CDR1 is SGHDT and CDR2 is YYEEEE. The CDR3 region is CASSLTGSQGSPLHF. The CDR3 DNA reads as TGTGCCAGCAGCTTGACGGGTTCCCAGGGTTCACCCCTCCACTTT.

The chain joins TRBV5-5 to TRBJ2-1; 7 bases are a match to TRBD1. V trimming: 3 bases; J trimming: 1 base; junction bases outside the gene matches: 1. Germline V CDR1 and CDR2: SGHKS, YYEKEE (reference sequence). This CDR3 is built from 14 residues. CDR3: CASSSGQSYNEQFF. In nucleotides, the CDR3 is TGTGCCAGCAGCTCGGGACAGTCCTACAATGAGCAGTTCTTC.

In nucleotides, the CDR3 is TGTGCCAGCAGCCGAGCGGGGCGCGAGCAGTACTTC. Protein product: CASSRAGREQYF. The chain is built from TRBV5-6 and TRBJ2-7; TRBD2 matches at 7 bases. Per the germline V gene, CDR1 is SGHDT and CDR2 is YYEEEE. The CDR3 has 12 amino acids. Trimming at V came to 4 bases and at J to 6 bases, leaving 4 bases not matched to a gene.